A single sample gave rise to the 22 T cell receptor beta chains below, sequenced in a study of blood T cell repertoires in COVID-19. The method was immunoSEQ multiplex PCR; TCRdb's version includes in-frame clones alone and lacks a portion of them. The sample has around 25,000 clones, around 86% seen once. The sequenced sample was peripheral blood. The receptors were gathered from a man in his 70s with acute or convalescent COVID-19.

This clone was picked up one time. Here the CDR3 reads CASSFMGGTRAWLADTQYF. For the CDR3, the DNA is TGTGCCAGCAGTTTCATGGGCGGGACCAGGGCTTGGTTGGCAGATACGCAGTATTTT. V is TRBV27 and J is TRBJ2-3; D perhaps matches TRBD2 (6 bases). Trimming took off 3 bases at V and 4 bases at J, with 26 bases between the two ends. The V gene's germline CDR1 is MNHEY and CDR2 SMNVEV (reference sequence). The CDR3 totals 19 residues.

This clone came up a few times. The chain combines TRBV19 with TRBJ2-7; 8 bases are shared with TRBD1. Germline trimming cut 3 bases from V and 0 bases from J; bases unmatched to any gene: 13. The CDR3 has 18 amino acids. The V gene's germline CDR1 is LNHDA and CDR2 SQIVND (reference sequence). The CDR3 spells CASSITLTGTGTSYEQYF. The CDR3 DNA reads TGTGCCAGTAGTATTACCCTGACCGGGACAGGTACCTCCTACGAGCAGTACTTC. Using reference TRBV19 and TRBJ2-7 for the parts outside the CDR3, the full variable domain is DGGITQSPKYLFRKEGQNVTLSCEQNLNHDAMYWYRQDPGQGLRLIYYSQIVNDFQKGDIAEGYSVSREKKESFPLTVTSAQKNPTAFYLCASSITLTGTGTSYEQYFGPGTRLTVT.

CDR3 amino acids: CASSPPIYNEQFF. CDR3 DNA: TGTGCCAGCTCACCACCCATCTACAATGAGCAGTTCTTC. This chain uses TRBV18 with TRBJ2-1; D is ambiguous. Trimming took 0 bases from V and 3 from J, leaving 3 bases between them. This CDR3 has 13 residues. Looked up from germline, CDR1 is KGHSH and CDR2 is LQKENI.

This clone was counted a few times. This chain connects TRBV29-1 to TRBJ2-2; TRBD1 matches at 10 bases. CDR1 and CDR2 (germline): SQVTM, ANQGSEA. The CDR3 consists of 15 residues. J lost 3 bases, V lost 7 bases, and 8 bases had no gene match. In DNA form, the CDR3 reads TGCAGCGCCGCGCCGGGACAGGGGTACACCGGGGAGCTGTTTTTT. This codes for CSAAPGQGYTGELFF.

This clone was seen a handful of times. J is TRBJ1-5 and V is TRBV2; D not certain. CDR1 and CDR2 from the germline V gene are SNHLY and FYNNEI. This CDR3 spans 13 amino acids. V was cut by 3 bases and J by 2 bases, with 5 bases left in between. CDR3 sequence (DNA): TGTGCCAGCAGTGAGGAGGGCAATCAGCCCCAGCATTTT. It codes for CASSEEGNQPQHF.

The gene calls are TRBV5-4 and TRBJ1-2, with D perhaps matching TRBD1 (5 bases). The CDR3 runs 14 residues. The V and J ends lost 4 bases and 1 base respectively, with 11 bases between them. CDR1 and CDR2 (germline): SGHNT, YYREEE (reference sequence). CDR3 sequence reads: CASSPGGNNYGYTF. The CDR3 DNA is TGTGCCAGCAGCCCCGGGGGAAATAACTATGGCTACACCTTC.

The gene calls are TRBV6-1 and TRBJ1-2, with D unresolved. The CDR3 length is 14 residues. Trimming removed 7 bases from V and 4 bases from J, with 16 bases in between. Germline V gives CDR1 MNHNS, CDR2 SASEGT. The DNA for the CDR3 is TGTGCCAGCACCTACCGACCTGGGCTCTATGGCTACACCTTC. The encoded protein is CASTYRPGLYGYTF.

This clone was found a few times. V and J are TRBV5-1 and TRBJ2-2; 7 nucleotides line up with TRBD2. The CDR3 extends over 13 amino acids. CDR1 SGHRS and CDR2 YFSETQ come from the germline V gene. J was trimmed by 4 bases and V by 5 bases; bases with no gene match: 2. Here the CDR3 DNA reads TGCGCCAGCAGTACTAGCGTCACCGGGGAGCTGTTTTTT. Protein sequence: CASSTSVTGELFF.

The rearrangement joins TRBV20-1 to TRBJ2-1; TRBD2 might be the D (5 bases). From germline, CDR1 is DFQATT and CDR2 SNEGSKA (reference sequence). Trimming removed 8 bases from V and 5 bases from J, with 10 bases in between. This CDR3 contains 11 residues. The CDR3 region has the DNA TGCAGTCCTGAGAGGGACAATGAGCAGTTCTTC. Translated, it gives CSPERDNEQFF.

The CDR3 is CASSKGTAGGLDTQYF. The DNA of the CDR3 is TGTGCCAGCAGCAAAGGAACAGCGGGGGGTCTAGATACGCAGTATTTT. This chain connects TRBV21-1 to TRBJ2-3; the table's D call, TRBD2, was not checked against the DNA. TRBV21-1 corresponds to a pseudogene. The CDR3 is made up of 16 amino acids.

The rearrangement links TRBV3-1 (or the pseudogene TRBV3-2) to TRBJ1-1; D is possibly TRBD1 (5 bases). The germline gives CDR1 LGHDT, CDR2 YNNKEL (reference sequence). V lost 1 base to trimming and J lost 12 bases, with 21 bases between them. CDR3 length: 15 amino acids. The CDR3 sequence: CASSQGGNSGGGPFF. In DNA form, the CDR3 reads TGTGCCAGCAGCCAAGGGGGAAATAGCGGGGGAGGGCCTTTCTTT.

DNA for the CDR3: TGTGCCAGCAGTTACACGCCGTTACTCCACACCGGGGAGCTGTTTTTT. Residues: CASSYTPLLHTGELFF. The chain recombines TRBV6-5 with TRBJ2-2, with unresolved D. This CDR3 is 16 amino acids long. Germline loops: CDR1 MNHEY, CDR2 SVGAGI. Trimming shortened V by 2 bases and J by 3 bases, and 13 bases separated the two germline ends.

This chain joins TRBV2 and TRBJ2-2; TRBD1 is a possible D gene (6 bases). Germline V gene sequence: CDR1 SNHLY, CDR2 FYNNEI. The germline V and J ends were trimmed by 11 bases and 5 bases, with 15 bases remaining between them. The CDR3 contains 13 residues. The CDR3 nucleotides are TGTGCCTCCTCGGATAGGGGGACCGGGGAGCTGTTTTTT. It specifies CASSDRGTGELFF.

This clone was seen more than once but under ten times. CDR3 amino acids: CASGLVPGARLGANVLTF. CDR3 DNA sequence: TGTGCTAGTGGTTTGGTACCAGGGGCGCGGTTAGGGGCCAACGTCCTGACTTTC. The J gene is TRBJ2-6, the V gene TRBV12-5; a possible D gene is TRBD1 (6 bases). With 0 bases removed from V and 4 bases from J, the gap between germline ends came to 16 bases. Germline values: CDR1 LGHNT, CDR2 FRNRAP. This CDR3 has 18 amino acids.

The chain couples TRBV2 to TRBJ2-3; D may be TRBD2 (7 bases). V was clipped by 8 bases and J by 6 bases, with 24 bases between them. The V gene's germline CDR1 is SNHLY and CDR2 FYNNEI. This CDR3 region has 16 residues. The CDR3 protein is CASDEFPGGGGDTQYF. The CDR3 DNA sequence: TGTGCCAGCGACGAATTCCCGGGAGGAGGGGGTGATACGCAGTATTTT. The complete variable domain, with remaining parts taken from reference TRBV2 and TRBJ2-3, reads EPEVTQTPSHQVTQMGQEVILRCVPISNHLYFYWYRQILGQKVEFLVSFYNNEISEKSEIFDDQFSVERPDGSNFTLKIRSTKLEDSAMYFCASDEFPGGGGDTQYFGPGTRLTVL.

The rearrangement links TRBV18 to TRBJ1-6; TRBD1 matches 9 bases. The V gene end was trimmed by 1 base and the J gene end by 3 bases; junction bases not matched to a gene: 7. The germline V gene has CDR1 KGHSH and CDR2 LQKENI. This CDR3 region has 18 residues. CDR3 bases: TGTGCCAGCTCACCACGAGGACAGGGGCTCGACTATAATTCACCCCTCCACTTT. Its protein is CASSPRGQGLDYNSPLHF.

The chain carries TRBV30 and TRBJ1-1; D is undetermined. Trimming left V 0 bases short and J 6 bases short, with 14 bases between. Looked up from germline, CDR1 is GTSNPN and CDR2 is SVGIG (reference sequence). This CDR3 region has 14 residues. Written as DNA, the CDR3 is TGTGCCTGGAGTGTAGATAGGGAGGGCGCTGAAGCTTTCTTT. This encodes CAWSVDREGAEAFF.

This rearrangement joins TRBV6-5 to TRBJ1-1; D uncertain. CDR3 length equals 12 residues. Germline V lookup: CDR1 MNHEY, CDR2 SVGAGI. V shed 2 bases and J shed 5 bases, with 6 bases lying between them. CDR3 coding DNA: TGTGCCAGCAGTTACCCCCTTACTGAAGCTTTCTTT. Its protein product is CASSYPLTEAFF.

The chain employs TRBV29-1 and TRBJ1-4; 8 bases are a match to TRBD1. Germline CDR1 is SQVTM and CDR2 is ANQGSEA. CDR3 length: 15 amino acids. V lost 6 bases to trimming and J lost 0 bases; unmatched junction nucleotides: 6. CDR3 nucleotide sequence: TGCAGCGTATTGGACAGGGCCGCAACTAATGAAAAACTGTTTTTT. Translating it yields CSVLDRAATNEKLFF.

The V and J genes are TRBV30 and TRBJ2-7, with TRBD1 identical over 7 bases. The CDR3 is 15 amino acids. Looked up from germline, CDR1 is GTSNPN and CDR2 is SVGIG (reference sequence). V lost 4 bases, J lost 3 bases, and 12 bases stayed unmatched. The CDR3 coding sequence is TGTGCCTGGACCCCGGCCGGGACAGCGGTCTACGAGCAGTACTTC. This encodes CAWTPAGTAVYEQYF. The whole variable domain, filled in from reference TRBV30 and TRBJ2-7, reads SQTIHQWPATLVQPVGSPLSLECTVEGTSNPNLYWYRQAAGRGLQLLFYSVGIGQISSEVPQNLSASRPQDRQFILSSKKLLLSDSGFYLCAWTPAGTAVYEQYFGPGTRLTVT.

The chain joins TRBV30 to TRBJ2-6; weak D call: TRBD1 (6 bases). The CDR3 consists of 15 residues. The V and J ends lost 3 bases and 0 bases respectively, with 9 bases between them. Looked up from germline, CDR1 is GTSNPN and CDR2 is SVGIG (reference sequence). CDR3 in DNA: TGTGCCTGGAGGGACAGAGCCTCTGGGGCCAACGTCCTGACTTTC. It is translated as CAWRDRASGANVLTF.

The gene calls are TRBV12-3 or TRBV12-4 and TRBJ1-2; D ambiguous. The CDR3 totals 12 residues. V was cut by 5 bases and J by 4 bases, with 8 bases left in between. The CDR3 bases are TGTGCCAGCAGTGCGCTTGGCTATGGCTACACCTTC. Its protein is CASSALGYGYTF.